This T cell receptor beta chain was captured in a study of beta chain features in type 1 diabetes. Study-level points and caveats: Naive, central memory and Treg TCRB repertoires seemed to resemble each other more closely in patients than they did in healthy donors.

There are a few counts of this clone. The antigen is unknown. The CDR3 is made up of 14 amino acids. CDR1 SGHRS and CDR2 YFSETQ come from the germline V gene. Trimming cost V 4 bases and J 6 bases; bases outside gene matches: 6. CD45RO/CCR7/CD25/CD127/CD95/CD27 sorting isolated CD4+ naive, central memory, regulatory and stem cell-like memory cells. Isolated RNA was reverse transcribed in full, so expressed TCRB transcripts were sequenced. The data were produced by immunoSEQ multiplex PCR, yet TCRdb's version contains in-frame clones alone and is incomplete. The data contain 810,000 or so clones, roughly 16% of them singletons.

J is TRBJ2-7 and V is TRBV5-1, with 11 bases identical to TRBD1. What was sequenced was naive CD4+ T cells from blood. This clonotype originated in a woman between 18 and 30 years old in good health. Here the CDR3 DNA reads TGCGCCAGCAGCCCCGGGACAGGGGGAACCGAGCAGTACTTC. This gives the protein CASSPGTGGTEQYF.